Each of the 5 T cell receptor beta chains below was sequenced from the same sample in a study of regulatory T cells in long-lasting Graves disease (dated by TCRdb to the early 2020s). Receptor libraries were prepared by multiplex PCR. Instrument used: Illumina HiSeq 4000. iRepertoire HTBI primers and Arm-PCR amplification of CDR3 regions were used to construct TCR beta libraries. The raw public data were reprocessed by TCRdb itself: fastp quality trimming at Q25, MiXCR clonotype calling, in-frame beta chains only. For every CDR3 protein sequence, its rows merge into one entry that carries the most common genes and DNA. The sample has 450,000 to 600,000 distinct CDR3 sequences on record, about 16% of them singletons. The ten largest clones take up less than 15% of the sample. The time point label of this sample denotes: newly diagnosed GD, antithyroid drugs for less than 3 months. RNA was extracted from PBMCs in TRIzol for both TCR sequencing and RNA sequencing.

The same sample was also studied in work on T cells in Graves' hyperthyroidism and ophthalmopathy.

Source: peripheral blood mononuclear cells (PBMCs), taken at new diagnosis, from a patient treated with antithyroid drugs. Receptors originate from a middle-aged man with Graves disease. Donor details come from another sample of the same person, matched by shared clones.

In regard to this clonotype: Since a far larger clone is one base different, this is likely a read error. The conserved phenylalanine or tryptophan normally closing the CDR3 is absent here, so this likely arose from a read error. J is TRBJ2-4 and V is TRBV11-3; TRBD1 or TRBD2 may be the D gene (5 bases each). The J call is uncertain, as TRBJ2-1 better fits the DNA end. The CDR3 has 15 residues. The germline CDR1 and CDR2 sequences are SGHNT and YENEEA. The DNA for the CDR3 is TGTGCCAGCAGCTTAGGCGGGTCCGGGGCAATTGAGCAGTTCCTC. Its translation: CASSLGGSGAIEQFL.

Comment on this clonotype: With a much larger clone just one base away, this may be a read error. CDR3 nucleotide sequence: TGTGCCAGCAGACGAACTAGCGGGAGAGGAGGGACCCAGTACTTC. This codes for CASRRTSGRGGTQYF. The V call is TRBV28, the J call TRBJ2-5, with TRBD2 matching 11 bases. The V and J ends lost 6 bases and 7 bases, in that order; junction bases with no gene match: 10. Germline CDR1 is MDHEN and CDR2 is SYDVKM. The CDR3 length is 15 residues. Full variable domain (rest looked up from reference TRBV28 and TRBJ2-5): DVKVTQSSRYLVKRTGEKVFLECVQDMDHENMFWYRQDPGLGLRLIYFSYDVKMKEKGDIPEGYSVSREKKERFSLILESASTNQTSMYLCASRRTSGRGGTQYFGPGTRLLVL.

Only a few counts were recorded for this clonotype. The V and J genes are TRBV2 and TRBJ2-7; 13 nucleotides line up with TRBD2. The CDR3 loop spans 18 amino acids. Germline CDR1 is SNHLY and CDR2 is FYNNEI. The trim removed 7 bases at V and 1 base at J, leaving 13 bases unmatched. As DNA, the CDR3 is TGTGCCAGCACTGACAGACTAGCGGGAGGAATTAGGTCCTACGAGCAGTACTTC. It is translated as CASTDRLAGGIRSYEQYF.

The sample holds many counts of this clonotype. The CDR3 here is CASSRGPGQSDSFF. The DNA of the CDR3 is TGTGCCAGCAGCCGGGGACCAGGGCAGTCGGACTCTTTCTTT. This chain uses TRBV3-1 with TRBJ1-1, with a tentative D call TRBD1 (5 bases). The CDR3 has 14 residues. With 4 bases removed from V and 12 bases from J, the gap between germline ends came to 21 bases. Per the germline V gene, CDR1 is LGHDT and CDR2 is YNNKEL (reference sequence).

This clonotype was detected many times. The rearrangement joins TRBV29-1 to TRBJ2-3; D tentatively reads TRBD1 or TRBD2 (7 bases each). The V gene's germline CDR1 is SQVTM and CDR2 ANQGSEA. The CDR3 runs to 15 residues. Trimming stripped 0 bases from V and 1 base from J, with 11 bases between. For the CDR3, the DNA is TGCAGCGTTGAAGATCCAGGGGGGGGCACAGATACGCAGTATTTT. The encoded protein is CSVEDPGGGTDTQYF.